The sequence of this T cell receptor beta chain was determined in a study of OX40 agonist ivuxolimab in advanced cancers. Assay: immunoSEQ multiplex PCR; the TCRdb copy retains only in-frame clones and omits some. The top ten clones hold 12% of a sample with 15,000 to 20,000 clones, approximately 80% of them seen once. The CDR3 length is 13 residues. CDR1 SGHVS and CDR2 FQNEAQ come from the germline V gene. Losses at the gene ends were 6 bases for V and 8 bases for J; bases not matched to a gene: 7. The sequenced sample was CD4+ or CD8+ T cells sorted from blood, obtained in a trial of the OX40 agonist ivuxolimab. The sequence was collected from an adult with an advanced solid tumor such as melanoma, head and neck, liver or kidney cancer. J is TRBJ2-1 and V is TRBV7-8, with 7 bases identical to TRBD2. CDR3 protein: CASSLGGVDEQFF. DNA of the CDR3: TGTGCCAGCAGTCTGGGAGGGGTGGATGAGCAGTTCTTC.